One and the same sample provided the 25 T cell receptor beta chains below, sequenced in a study of shared clonotypes between healthy human individuals. TCRdb's copy holds only in-frame clones and misses some; the assay was immunoSEQ multiplex PCR. The repertoire has about 470,000 clones, roughly 80% of them found once; the top ten carry around 14%. Sequencing was done on a sample of PBMCs. Receptors were obtained from a middle-aged woman in good health. Some clones in this sample may be carry-over from other donors' samples.

The chain recombines TRBV18 with TRBJ2-1; 7 nucleotides align to TRBD2. Trimming at V came to 3 bases and at J to 2 bases, leaving 4 bases not matched to a gene. This CDR3 is 15 amino acids long. The germline V gene encodes CDR1 KGHSH and CDR2 LQKENI. The CDR3 DNA sequence: TGTGCCAGCTCACCCACAAGCGGGGCCTACAATGAGCAGTTCTTC. Protein sequence: CASSPTSGAYNEQFF.

The chain uses TRBV29-1 and TRBJ2-7, with D hard to call. CDR3 length: 13 residues. V was clipped by 0 bases and J by 2 bases, with 8 bases between them. CDR1 and CDR2 (germline): SQVTM, ANQGSEA. The CDR3 region is CSVEDDQTYEQYF. CDR3 DNA sequence: TGCAGCGTTGAAGATGATCAGACCTACGAGCAGTACTTC.

The chain joins TRBV7-2 to TRBJ1-2; 7 bases match TRBD1. CDR1 and CDR2 (germline): SGHTA, FQGNSA. The CDR3 loop spans 14 amino acids. V lost 3 bases and J lost 6; bases outside the gene matches: 7. CDR3 amino acids: CASSFRSGTDGYTF. The CDR3 DNA reads as TGTGCCAGCAGCTTCCGTTCCGGGACAGATGGCTACACCTTC.

In the case of this clone: Other DNA sequences from this sample encode an identical CDR3 as well. This sequence joins TRBV4-2 and TRBJ2-7; TRBD2 matches 9 bases. Trimming took 3 bases from V and 9 from J; bases not matched to a gene: 15. There are 16 residues in the CDR3. Germline V lookup: CDR1 LGHNA, CDR2 YNFKEQ. DNA for the CDR3: TGTGCCAGCAGCCAGGATGGGGCTAGCGGGAAATTCGGGCAGTACTTC. Protein product: CASSQDGASGKFGQYF.

This clone was observed a few times. This chain uses TRBV15 with TRBJ2-6; D gene unclear. CDR1 is LNHNV and CDR2 is YYDKDF in the germline V gene (reference sequence). The V end lost 8 bases, the J end lost 4 bases, and 9 bases lay between the germline ends. The CDR3 totals 13 residues. The chain's CDR3 is CATQIPGANVLTF. The CDR3 DNA follows: TGTGCCACCCAAATTCCCGGGGCCAACGTCCTGACTTTC. Looking up the rest from reference TRBV15 and TRBJ2-6 gives the full variable domain: DAMVIQNPRYQVTQFGKPVTLSCSQTLNHNVMYWYQQKSSQAPKLLFHYYDKDFNNEADTPDNFQSRRPNTSFCFLDIRSPGLGDTAMYLCATQIPGANVLTFGAGSRLTVL.

The chain couples TRBV25-1 to TRBJ2-3; D may be TRBD1 (7 bases). Trimming took off 1 base at V and 1 base at J, with 9 bases between the two ends. The germline gives CDR1 MGHDK, CDR2 SYGVNS. The CDR3 extends over 15 amino acids. The CDR3 nucleotides are TGTGCCAGCAGTGAATCAGGGGGGCGCACAGATACGCAGTATTTT. Translation: CASSESGGRTDTQYF.

The CDR3 nucleotides read TGTGCCAGCAGCTTAGGTACACAGTACGAGCAGTACTTC. This gives the protein CASSLGTQYEQYF. This chain uses TRBV7-6 with TRBJ2-7; D gene ambiguous. This CDR3 has 13 residues. The germline V gene has CDR1 SGHVS and CDR2 FNYEAQ. The ends were cut back, 1 base at V and 4 bases at J, with 8 bases in the middle.

The V gene is TRBV10-3, the J gene TRBJ2-5; D unclear. The J call may be incorrect, as the DNA end agrees better with TRBJ2-7. Germline loops: CDR1 ENHRY, CDR2 SYGVKD. The CDR3 contains 11 residues. This CDR3 reads CAIRDNYEQYF. In DNA form, the CDR3 reads TGTGCCATCAGAGACAACTACGAGCAGTACTTC.

The CDR3 nucleotides read TGTGCCAGCAGTGAAGCCCGGACTAGCGGGGAGATCACAGATACGCAGTATTTT. Translating it yields CASSEARTSGEITDTQYF. J is TRBJ2-3 and V is TRBV2; 12 nucleotides match TRBD2. Germline V gives CDR1 SNHLY, CDR2 FYNNEI. V trimming: 0 bases; J trimming: 2 bases; junction bases outside the gene matches: 6. The length of the CDR3 is 18 residues.

The V gene is TRBV30, the J gene TRBJ2-1; perhaps TRBD1 as D (5 bases). Germline-derived CDR1 and CDR2 are GTSNPN and SVGIG (reference sequence). The CDR3 totals 14 residues. The V end was cut by 3 bases, the J end by 3 bases, with 12 bases between. CDR3 coding DNA: TGTGCCTGGAGAATAAGGGGCCACTACAATGAGCAGTTCTTC. The encoded protein is CAWRIRGHYNEQFF.

The J gene is TRBJ2-2, the V gene TRBV19; D is ambiguous. Trimming took off 3 bases at V and 1 base at J, with 6 bases between the two ends. This CDR3 has 14 residues. CDR1 LNHDA and CDR2 SQIVND come from the germline V gene (reference sequence). CDR3 DNA: TGTGCCAGTAGTATGAACTTGAACACCGGGGAGCTGTTTTTT. Protein product: CASSMNLNTGELFF. Together with reference TRBV19 and TRBJ2-2, the CDR3 gives the full variable domain: DGGITQSPKYLFRKEGQNVTLSCEQNLNHDAMYWYRQDPGQGLRLIYYSQIVNDFQKGDIAEGYSVSREKKESFPLTVTSAQKNPTAFYLCASSMNLNTGELFFGEGSRLTVL.

This clone was seen more than once but under ten times. The chain is built from TRBV4-2 and TRBJ2-1; maybe TRBD1 (6 bases). V shed 0 bases and J shed 7 bases, with 10 bases lying between them. The CDR3 spans 14 residues. Germline values: CDR1 LGHNA, CDR2 YNFKEQ. In DNA, the CDR3 is TGTGCCAGCAGCCAAGATACAGGGTTGAATGAGCAGTTCTTC. It is translated as CASSQDTGLNEQFF.

The chain has TRBV7-2 and TRBJ2-7; D possibly matches TRBD1 or TRBD2 (7 bases each). The CDR3 consists of 13 residues. Germline V gene data show CDR1 as SGHTA and CDR2 as FQGNSA. The ends were cut back, 9 bases at V and 5 bases at J, with 17 bases in the middle. The CDR3 sequence is CASMKGGGDEQYF. CDR3 bases: TGTGCCAGTATGAAGGGAGGGGGCGACGAGCAGTACTTC.

The chain recombines TRBV5-4 with TRBJ2-2; 12 positions match TRBD2. Trimming cost V 0 bases and J 5 bases; bases outside gene matches: 5. Germline assignment: CDR1 SGHNT and CDR2 YYREEE (reference sequence). The CDR3 is 17 amino acids. This chain's CDR3 is CASSLDTSGRLTGELFF. As DNA, the CDR3 is TGTGCCAGCAGCTTGGATACTAGCGGGAGGTTAACCGGGGAGCTGTTTTTT. The whole variable domain, filled in from reference TRBV5-4 and TRBJ2-2, reads ETGVTQSPTHLIKTRGQQVTLRCSSQSGHNTVSWYQQALGQGPQFIFQYYREEENGRGNFPPRFSGLQFPNYSSELNVNALELDDSALYLCASSLDTSGRLTGELFFGEGSRLTVL.

The chain combines TRBV9 with TRBJ2-1; 12 bases are a match to TRBD2. CDR3 length: 15 residues. V was clipped by 0 bases and J by 8 bases; unmatched bases: 3. The V gene's germline CDR1 is SGDLS and CDR2 YYNGEE. CDR3 coding DNA: TGTGCCAGCAGCGTAGCTAGCGGGAGGGTCTATGAGCAGTTCTTC. It yields the protein CASSVASGRVYEQFF.

This clone has more than one count but fewer than ten. The chain employs TRBV28 and TRBJ2-7; no reliable D call. Germline assignment: CDR1 MDHEN and CDR2 SYDVKM. This CDR3 is built from 15 residues. Trimming removed 3 bases from V and 6 bases from J, with 18 bases in between. CDR3 region: CASSFASAIIGEQYF. CDR3 sequence (DNA): TGTGCCAGCAGTTTTGCCAGTGCCATCATCGGCGAGCAGTACTTC.

This rearrangement joins TRBV28 to TRBJ2-5; 7 bases are a match to TRBD1. The CDR3 length is 13 residues. Germline CDR1 and CDR2: MDHEN and SYDVKM. J lost 5 bases, V lost 6 bases, and 6 bases had no gene match. As DNA, the CDR3 is TGTGCCAGCAGATCGACAGGGTCCGAGACCCAGTACTTC. It is translated as CASRSTGSETQYF.

The chain is built from TRBV6-1 and TRBJ1-1; D gene uncertain. CDR1 and CDR2 (germline): MNHNS, SASEGT. The CDR3 covers 16 residues. The V end lost 2 bases, the J end lost 3 bases, and 16 bases lay between the germline ends. For the CDR3, the DNA is TGTGCCAGCAGTGAACTGGTAGGGAGAGGCGACACTGAAGCTTTCTTT. It encodes CASSELVGRGDTEAFF.

The chain is built from TRBV5-1 and TRBJ2-3; 7 bases align to TRBD2. Germline V gene lookup returns CDR1 SGHRS and CDR2 YFSETQ. The length of the CDR3 is 14 residues. V dropped 4 bases and J dropped 2; count of bases not matched to a gene: 4. DNA for the CDR3: TGCGCCAGCAGCCGACGGGGGGTCACAGATACGCAGTATTTT. Amino acid sequence: CASSRRGVTDTQYF.

The rearrangement links TRBV2 to TRBJ2-1, with 12 bases that match TRBD2. The CDR3 is 22 residues long. V shed 4 bases, J shed 10 bases, and the junction held 29 bases outside the gene matches. From germline, CDR1 is SNHLY and CDR2 FYNNEI. The CDR3 bases are TGTGCCAGCAGTGTGAGGGGGCGCGGGTTCTTCGACGGGACTAGCGGGCAAGAGGAGCAGTTCTTC. Its translation is CASSVRGRGFFDGTSGQEEQFF.

The rearrangement links TRBV7-2 to TRBJ1-1; D gene ambiguous. The CDR3 totals 14 residues. Germline V gives CDR1 SGHTA, CDR2 FQGNSA. The V gene lost 5 bases and the J gene lost 12 bases, with 22 bases spanning the gap. CDR3 nucleotide sequence: TGTGCCAGCAGCCTCACCTCCGGGTCACCGAAATCTTTCTTT. Translating gives CASSLTSGSPKSFF.

The chain has TRBV2 and TRBJ2-5; weak D call: TRBD1 (5 bases). The J call may be wrong; the DNA end is better matched by TRBJ2-7. The CDR3 loop spans 14 amino acids. Per germline, CDR1 SNHLY and CDR2 FYNNEI. CDR3 residues: CASSEGAVGREQYF. CDR3 nucleotides: TGTGCCAGCAGTGAAGGGGCCGTGGGGCGCGAGCAGTACTTC.

The chain uses TRBV12-1 and TRBJ1-5; TRBD1 was called by the table and not checked on the DNA. TRBV12-1 is reported as a pseudogene. The CDR3 covers 17 residues. The CDR3 DNA follows: TGTGCCAGCAGCCCCACTTCGGGACAGGGGCCGGATCAGCCCCAGCATTTT. Translating gives CASSPTSGQGPDQPQHF.

This chain uses TRBV5-1 with TRBJ2-7, with D possibly matching TRBD2 (5 bases). The CDR3 is 15 residues long. Deletions cut 4 bases from V and 0 bases from J, with 14 bases between. From germline, CDR1 is SGHRS and CDR2 YFSETQ. CDR3 nucleotides: TGCGCCAGCAGCGCTGGACTGACTCGCTCCTACGAGCAGTACTTC. Protein sequence: CASSAGLTRSYEQYF.

In nucleotides, the CDR3 is TGTGCCAGCAGTGAAGAGCAGGGGGTAGGGGAGACCCAGTACTTC. Protein: CASSEEQGVGETQYF. This sequence joins TRBV2 and TRBJ2-5; 7 positions agree with TRBD1. This CDR3 contains 15 residues. J gave up 5 bases and V 1 base, and 7 bases lay outside the gene matches. CDR1 and CDR2 from the germline V gene are SNHLY and FYNNEI.